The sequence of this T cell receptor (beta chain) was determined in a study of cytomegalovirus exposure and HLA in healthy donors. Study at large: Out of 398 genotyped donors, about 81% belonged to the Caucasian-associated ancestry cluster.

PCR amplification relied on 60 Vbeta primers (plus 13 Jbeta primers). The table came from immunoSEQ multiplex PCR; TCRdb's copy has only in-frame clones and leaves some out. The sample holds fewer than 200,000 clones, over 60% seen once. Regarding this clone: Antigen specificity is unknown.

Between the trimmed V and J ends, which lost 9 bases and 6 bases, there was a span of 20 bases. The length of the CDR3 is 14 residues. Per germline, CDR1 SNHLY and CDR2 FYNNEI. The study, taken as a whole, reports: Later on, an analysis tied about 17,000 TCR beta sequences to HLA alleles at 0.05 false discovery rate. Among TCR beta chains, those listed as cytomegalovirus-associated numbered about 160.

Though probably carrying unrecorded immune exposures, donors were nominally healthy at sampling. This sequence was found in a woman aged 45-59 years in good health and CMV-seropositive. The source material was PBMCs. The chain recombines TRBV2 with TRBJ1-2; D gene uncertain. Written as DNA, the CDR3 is TGTGCCAGTGGGTCGTTATTGAGCGGGAATGGCTACACCTTC. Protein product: CASGSLLSGNGYTF.